What follows describes a single T cell receptor beta chain. Its antigen is currently unknown. Generated by immunoSEQ multiplex PCR, the TCRdb table keeps only in-frame clones and is missing some. The sample holds tens of thousands of clones, roughly 84% seen once. This record belongs to a study of OX40 agonist ivuxolimab in advanced cancers. General observations from the study: The authors did not determine the antigen specificity of the expanded peripheral T cells.

V was clipped by 6 bases and J by 4 bases, with 16 bases between them. The CDR3 is 15 residues long. CDR1 LNHDA and CDR2 SQIVND come from the germline V gene (reference sequence). V gene TRBV19 combines with J gene TRBJ2-4; D possibly corresponds to TRBD2 (5 bases). This TCR derives from an adult with an advanced solid tumor such as melanoma, head and neck, liver or kidney cancer. The source was CD4+ or CD8+ T cells sorted from blood, collected in a trial of the OX40 agonist ivuxolimab. As DNA, the CDR3 is TGTGCCAGTAGCCATTGGAGGTCCCAAAAAAACATTCAGTACTTC. Amino acid sequence: CASSHWRSQKNIQYF.